Included here is one T cell receptor (beta chain) sequence, with context. Its antigen is unknown. The CDR3 spans 14 residues. With 1 base removed from V and 13 bases from J, the gap between germline ends came to 16 bases. CDR1 is SGHVS and CDR2 is FQNEAQ in the germline V gene. All sequencing subjects had displayed CD8+CD57+ cell expansion on flow cytometry. Genomic DNA constituted the template upon which TCR beta VDJ and CDR3 profiling was performed. TCRdb ran MiXCR on the reads and lists one entry per CDR3 protein. The sample comprises over 150,000 distinct CDR3 sequences, around 75% of which are singletons, and more than 35% rests with the top ten. This sample is part of a study of CD8+CD57+ T cells in acquired aplastic anemia. Study results and limitations: The CD8+ Simpson's diversity of patients and controls was not significantly different.

This TCR derives from a human donor with aplastic anemia. V is TRBV7-8 and J is TRBJ2-2; unclear D gene. Material for sequencing was sorted CD4+, CD8+, or CD8+CD57+ T cells (not recorded which) from PBMCs. The CDR3 region is CASSLERKVGGLFF. CDR3 nucleotide sequence: TGTGCCAGCAGCTTAGAAAGGAAGGTTGGTGGGCTGTTTTTT.